This T cell receptor beta chain was recovered during a study of PD-1 blockade in classical Hodgkin lymphoma. Study findings and constraints: Repertoire difference causes, possibly disease activity or prior therapy, remain undefined. Reports indicated that newly diagnosed patients had lower baseline TCR diversity than healthy donors did.

Germline V gene sequence: CDR1 SGHRS, CDR2 YFSETQ. The CDR3 is 14 residues long. The germline V and J ends were trimmed by 0 bases and 8 bases, with 12 bases remaining between them. This clone was observed a single time. Its antigen is undetermined. The time point is: newly diagnosed, previously untreated cHL patient sample. Negative magnetic selection isolated CD4+ T cells from thawed PBMCs. Comparison relied on PBMCs that came from newly diagnosed, untreated classical Hodgkin lymphoma. The protocol was immunoSEQ multiplex PCR, while the TCRdb copy is restricted to in-frame clones and leaves out a portion. The sample consists of about 14,000 clones, more than 70% of them appearing once.

The rearrangement uses TRBV5-1 and TRBJ2-1; the D is unclear. The receptor was derived from a human donor with classical Hodgkin lymphoma. Sequences were obtained from CD4+ T cells from blood. The CDR3 DNA reads TGCGCCAGCAGCTTGGTGGTTCAGCCTTATGAGCAGTTCTTC. Translating it yields CASSLVVQPYEQFF.